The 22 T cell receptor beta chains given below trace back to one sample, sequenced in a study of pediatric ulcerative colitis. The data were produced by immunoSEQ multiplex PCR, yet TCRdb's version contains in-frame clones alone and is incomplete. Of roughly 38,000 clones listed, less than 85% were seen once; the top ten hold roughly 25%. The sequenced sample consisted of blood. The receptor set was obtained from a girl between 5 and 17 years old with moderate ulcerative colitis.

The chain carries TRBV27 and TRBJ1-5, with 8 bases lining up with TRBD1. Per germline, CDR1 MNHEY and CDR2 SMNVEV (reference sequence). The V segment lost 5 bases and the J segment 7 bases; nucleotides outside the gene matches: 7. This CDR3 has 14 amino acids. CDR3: CASSIQGVGQPQHF. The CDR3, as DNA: TGTGCCAGCAGTATACAGGGGGTTGGCCAGCCCCAGCATTTT.

CDR3 DNA: TGCGCCAGCAGCTTGGTATCGTCCTCCTACGAGCAGTACTTC. As protein: CASSLVSSSYEQYF. V and J are TRBV5-1 and TRBJ2-7; the D is unclear. The CDR3 consists of 14 residues. The V end lost 0 bases, the J end lost 0 bases, and 7 bases lay between the germline ends. Germline CDR1 and CDR2: SGHRS and YFSETQ.

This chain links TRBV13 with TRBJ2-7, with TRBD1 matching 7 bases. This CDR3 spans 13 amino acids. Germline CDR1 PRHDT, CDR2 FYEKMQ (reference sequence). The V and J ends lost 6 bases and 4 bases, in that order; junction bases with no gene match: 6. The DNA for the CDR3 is TGTGCCAGCAGTCAAAACAGGGGATACGAGCAGTACTTC. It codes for CASSQNRGYEQYF. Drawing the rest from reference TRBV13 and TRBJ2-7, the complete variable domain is AAGVIQSPRHLIKEKRETATLKCYPIPRHDTVYWYQQGPGQDPQFLISFYEKMQSDKGSIPDRFSAQQFSDYHSELNMSSLELGDSALYFCASSQNRGYEQYFGPGTRLTVT.

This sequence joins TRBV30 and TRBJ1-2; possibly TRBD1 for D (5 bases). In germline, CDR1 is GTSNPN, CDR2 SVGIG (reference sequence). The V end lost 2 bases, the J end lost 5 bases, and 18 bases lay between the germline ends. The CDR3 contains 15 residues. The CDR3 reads CAWSTDGGSTYGYTF. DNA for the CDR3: TGTGCCTGGAGTACCGACGGGGGGAGTACTTATGGCTACACCTTC.

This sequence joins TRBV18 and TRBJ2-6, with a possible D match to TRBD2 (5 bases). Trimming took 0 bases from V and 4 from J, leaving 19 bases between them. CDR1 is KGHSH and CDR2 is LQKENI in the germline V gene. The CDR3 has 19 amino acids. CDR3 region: CASSPPGINLADGANVLTF. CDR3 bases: TGTGCCAGCTCACCACCGGGAATAAACCTAGCTGACGGGGCCAACGTCCTGACTTTC.

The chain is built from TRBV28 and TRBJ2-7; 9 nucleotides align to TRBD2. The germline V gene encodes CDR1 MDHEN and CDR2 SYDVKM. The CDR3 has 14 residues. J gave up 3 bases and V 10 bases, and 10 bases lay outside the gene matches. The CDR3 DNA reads TGTGCCACCCAAACTCCGCGGGGGGGCTACGAGCAGTACTTC. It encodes CATQTPRGGYEQYF. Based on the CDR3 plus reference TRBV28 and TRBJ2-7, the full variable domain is DVKVTQSSRYLVKRTGEKVFLECVQDMDHENMFWYRQDPGLGLRLIYFSYDVKMKEKGDIPEGYSVSREKKERFSLILESASTNQTSMYLCATQTPRGGYEQYFGPGTRLTVT.

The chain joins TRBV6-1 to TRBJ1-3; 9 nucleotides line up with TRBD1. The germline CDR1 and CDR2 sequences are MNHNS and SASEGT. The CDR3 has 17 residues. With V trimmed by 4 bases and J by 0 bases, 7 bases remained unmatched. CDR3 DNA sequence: TGTGCCAGCAGTGTACAACAGGGGGCTAGCTCTGGAAACACCATATATTTT. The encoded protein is CASSVQQGASSGNTIYF.

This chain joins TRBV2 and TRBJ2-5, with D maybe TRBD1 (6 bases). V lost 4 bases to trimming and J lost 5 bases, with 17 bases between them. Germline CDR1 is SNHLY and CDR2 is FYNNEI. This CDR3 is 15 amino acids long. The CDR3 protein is CASSGYSGAAETQYF. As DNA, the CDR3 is TGTGCCAGCAGTGGGTACTCAGGGGCCGCGGAGACCCAGTACTTC.

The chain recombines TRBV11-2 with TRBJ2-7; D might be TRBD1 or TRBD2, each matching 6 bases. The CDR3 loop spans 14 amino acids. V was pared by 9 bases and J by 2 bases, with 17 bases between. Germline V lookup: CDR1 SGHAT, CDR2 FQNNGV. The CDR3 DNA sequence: TGTGCCAGTAGCCCCGGAGGGGGACCCTACGAGCAGTACTTC. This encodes CASSPGGGPYEQYF.

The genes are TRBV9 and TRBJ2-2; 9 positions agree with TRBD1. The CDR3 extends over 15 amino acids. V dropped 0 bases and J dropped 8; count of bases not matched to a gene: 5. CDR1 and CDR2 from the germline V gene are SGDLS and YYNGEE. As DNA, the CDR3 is TGTGCCAGCAGCGTAGCGGACAGGGGTATTGGGGAGCTGTTTTTT. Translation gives CASSVADRGIGELFF.

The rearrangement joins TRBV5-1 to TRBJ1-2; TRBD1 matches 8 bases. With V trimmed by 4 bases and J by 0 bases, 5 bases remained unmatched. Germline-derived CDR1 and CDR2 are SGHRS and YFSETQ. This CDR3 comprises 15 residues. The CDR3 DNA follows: TGCGCCAGCAGCCAAAAACAGGGGGCTAACTATGGCTACACCTTC. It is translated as CASSQKQGANYGYTF.

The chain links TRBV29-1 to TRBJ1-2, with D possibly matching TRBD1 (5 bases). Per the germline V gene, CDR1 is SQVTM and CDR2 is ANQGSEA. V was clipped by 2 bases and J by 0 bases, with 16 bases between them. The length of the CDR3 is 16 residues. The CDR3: CSVELGAGIANYGYTF. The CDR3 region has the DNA TGCAGCGTTGAATTGGGAGCAGGGATAGCTAACTATGGCTACACCTTC.

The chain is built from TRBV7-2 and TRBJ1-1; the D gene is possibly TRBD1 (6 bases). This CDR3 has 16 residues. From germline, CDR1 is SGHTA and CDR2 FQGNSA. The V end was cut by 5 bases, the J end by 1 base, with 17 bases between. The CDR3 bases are TGTGCCAGCAGCGGGCGAGGGGGAGGGACGAACACTGAAGCTTTCTTT. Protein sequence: CASSGRGGGTNTEAFF.

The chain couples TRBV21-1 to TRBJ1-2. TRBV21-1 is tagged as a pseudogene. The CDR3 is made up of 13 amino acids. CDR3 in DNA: TGTGCCAGCAGCAAAGCGGGACACTATGGCTACACCTTC. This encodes CASSKAGHYGYTF.

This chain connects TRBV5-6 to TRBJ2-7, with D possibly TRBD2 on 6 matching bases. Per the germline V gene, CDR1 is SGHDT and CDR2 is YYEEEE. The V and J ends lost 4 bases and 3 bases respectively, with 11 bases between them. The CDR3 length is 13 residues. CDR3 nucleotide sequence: TGTGCCAGCAGCGGCGGGGTTGACTACGAGCAGTACTTC. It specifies CASSGGVDYEQYF.

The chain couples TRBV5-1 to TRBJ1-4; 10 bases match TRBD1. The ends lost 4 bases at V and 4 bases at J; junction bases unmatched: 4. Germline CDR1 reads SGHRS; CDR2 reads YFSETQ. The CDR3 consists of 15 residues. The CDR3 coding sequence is TGCGCCAGCAGCACAGGGACAGGGGTTAATGAAAAACTGTTTTTT. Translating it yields CASSTGTGVNEKLFF. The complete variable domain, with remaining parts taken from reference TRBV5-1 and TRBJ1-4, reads KAGVTQTPRYLIKTRGQQVTLSCSPISGHRSVSWYQQTPGQGLQFLFEYFSETQRNKGNFPGRFSGRQFSNSRSEMNVSTLELGDSALYLCASSTGTGVNEKLFFGSGTQLSVL.

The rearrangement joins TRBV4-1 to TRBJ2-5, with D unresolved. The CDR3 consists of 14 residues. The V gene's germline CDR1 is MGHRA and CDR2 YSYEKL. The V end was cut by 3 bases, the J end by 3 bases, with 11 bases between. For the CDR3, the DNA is TGCGCCAGCAGCCAGATAGGGTTGAAAGAGACCCAGTACTTC. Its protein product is CASSQIGLKETQYF.

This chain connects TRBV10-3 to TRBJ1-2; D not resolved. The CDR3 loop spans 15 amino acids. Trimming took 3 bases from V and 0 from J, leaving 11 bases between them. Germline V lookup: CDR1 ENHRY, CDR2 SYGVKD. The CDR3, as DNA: TGTGCCATCAGTGAAGTCCAGATAACTAACTATGGCTACACCTTC. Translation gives CAISEVQITNYGYTF.

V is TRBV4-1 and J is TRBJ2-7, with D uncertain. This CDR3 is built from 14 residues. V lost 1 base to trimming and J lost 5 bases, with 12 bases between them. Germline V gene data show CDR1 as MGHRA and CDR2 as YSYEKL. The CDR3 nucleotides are TGCGCCAGCAGCCAAGGCGGCAGGTTCGACGAGCAGTACTTC. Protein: CASSQGGRFDEQYF.

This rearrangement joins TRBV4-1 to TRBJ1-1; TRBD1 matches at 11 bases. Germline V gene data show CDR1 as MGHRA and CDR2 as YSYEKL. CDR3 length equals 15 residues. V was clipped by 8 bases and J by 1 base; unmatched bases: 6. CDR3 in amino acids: CASRSGQGANTEAFF. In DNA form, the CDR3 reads TGCGCCAGCCGTTCCGGACAGGGGGCGAACACTGAAGCTTTCTTT.

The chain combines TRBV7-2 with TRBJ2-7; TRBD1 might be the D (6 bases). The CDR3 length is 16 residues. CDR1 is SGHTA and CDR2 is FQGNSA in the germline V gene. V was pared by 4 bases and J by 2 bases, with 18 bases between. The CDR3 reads CASSWTGHLYTYEQYF. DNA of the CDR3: TGTGCCAGCAGCTGGACGGGACACCTTTATACCTACGAGCAGTACTTC. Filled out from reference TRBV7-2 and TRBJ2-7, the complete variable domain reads GAGVSQSPSNKVTEKGKDVELRCDPISGHTALYWYRQSLGQGLEFLIYFQGNSAPDKSGLPSDRFSAERTGGSVSTLTIQRTQQEDSAVYLCASSWTGHLYTYEQYFGPGTRLTVT.

The CDR3 here is CAWRLYTMNTEAFF. The CDR3 DNA reads TGTGCCTGGCGGTTGTACACAATGAACACTGAAGCTTTCTTT. The V gene is TRBV30, the J gene TRBJ1-1; D gene ambiguous. V lost 5 bases and J 0 bases, leaving 13 bases between the germline ends. CDR3 size: 14 residues. Germline V CDR1 and CDR2: GTSNPN, SVGIG (reference sequence).